This T cell receptor beta chain was retrieved from a study of CD8 T cells in ankylosing spondylitis. Study observations and caveats: Typical of ankylosing spondylitis blood, it appeared, was a TCR beta motif of fewer than ten highly homologous variants. Disease-linked clones bore a CD8+ phenotype, appearing relatively rarely in peripheral blood. The authors reported significant enrichment of disease-linked clones in matched ankylosing spondylitis synovial fluid.

TCRdb itself ran the 5' RACE reads through MiXCR, one entry per CDR3 protein. Of more than 20,000 distinct CDR3 sequences in the sample, 10% to 15% were seen once. This CDR3 spans 16 amino acids. Germline V lookup: CDR1 SGHNT, CDR2 YYREEE (reference sequence). Trimming removed 1 base at V and 5 bases at J, with 17 bases between. Concerning this clonotype: Its antigen is as yet unknown.

The TCR sequence derives from a male donor with ankylosing spondylitis or in good health (not recorded which). The gene calls are TRBV5-4 and TRBJ2-3, with D tentatively TRBD2 (6 bases). Input material: blood. The CDR3, as DNA: TGTGCCAGCAGCTTGTGGGCGGGGCACCCCGGAGATACGCAGTATTTT. Translating gives CASSLWAGHPGDTQYF.